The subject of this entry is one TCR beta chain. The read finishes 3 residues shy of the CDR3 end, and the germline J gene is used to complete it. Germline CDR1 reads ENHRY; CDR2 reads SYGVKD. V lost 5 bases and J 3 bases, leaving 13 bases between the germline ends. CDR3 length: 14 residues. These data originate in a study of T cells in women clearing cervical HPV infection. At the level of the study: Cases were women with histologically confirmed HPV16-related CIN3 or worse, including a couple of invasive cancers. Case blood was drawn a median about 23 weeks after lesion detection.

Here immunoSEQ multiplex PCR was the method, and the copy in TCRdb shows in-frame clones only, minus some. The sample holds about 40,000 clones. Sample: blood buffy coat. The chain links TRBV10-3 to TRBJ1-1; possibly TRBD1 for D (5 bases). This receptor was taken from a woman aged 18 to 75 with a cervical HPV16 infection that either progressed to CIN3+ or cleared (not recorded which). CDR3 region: CAISFTGVDTEAFF. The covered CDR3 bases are TGTGCCATCAGTTTCACAGGCGTGGACACTGAA.